The 26 T cell receptor beta chains given below trace back to one sample, sequenced in a study of blood T cell repertoires in COVID-19. TCRdb keeps only in-frame clones here, not all; method: immunoSEQ multiplex PCR. The data show about 150,000 clones, around 90% seen once. Sequences were obtained from peripheral blood. The source is a man in his fifties with acute or convalescent COVID-19.

As concerns this clone: This sample includes further DNA sequences coding for the same CDR3. The J gene is TRBJ2-3, the V gene TRBV10-3, with D possibly TRBD2 on 5 matching bases. V lost 0 bases and J lost 3, with 7 bases in between. The germline gives CDR1 ENHRY, CDR2 SYGVKD. The CDR3 loop spans 14 amino acids. The CDR3 nucleotides are TGTGCCATCAGTGAGTCTACGGGAACAGATACGCAGTATTTT. Its translation: CAISESTGTDTQYF.

V gene TRBV6-1 combines with J gene TRBJ2-4; 12 nucleotides agree with TRBD2. The germline V gene encodes CDR1 MNHNS and CDR2 SASEGT. The V gene end was trimmed by 3 bases and the J gene end by 15 bases; junction bases not matched to a gene: 6. The CDR3 consists of 13 residues. CDR3 protein: CASSELAGGPRYF. CDR3 DNA: TGTGCCAGCAGTGAGCTAGCGGGAGGGCCTAGGTACTTC.

The genes are TRBV28 and TRBJ2-3; a weak D match, TRBD1 (5 bases). Germline V gives CDR1 MDHEN, CDR2 SYDVKM. The V end was cut by 8 bases, the J end by 6 bases, with 21 bases between. The length of the CDR3 is 15 residues. The CDR3: CASRPGQGIKDTQYF. The CDR3 DNA is TGTGCCAGCCGTCCCGGGCAGGGAATAAAGGATACGCAGTATTTT.

The rearrangement links TRBV15 to TRBJ1-6; D possibly corresponds to TRBD1 (5 bases). Looked up from germline, CDR1 is LNHNV and CDR2 is YYDKDF (reference sequence). V shed 1 base and J shed 10 bases, with 11 bases lying between them. The CDR3 spans 14 residues. The CDR3 coding sequence is TGTGCCACCAGCAGAGGGCAGGGCAGCTCACCCCTCCACTTT. This codes for CATSRGQGSSPLHF.

This chain uses TRBV4-1 with TRBJ2-7, with 14 bases fitting TRBD2. Germline V lookup: CDR1 MGHRA, CDR2 YSYEKL. The CDR3 contains 18 residues. Trimming took 4 bases from V and 4 from J; bases not matched to a gene: 12. CDR3 amino acids: CASSLLPGTSGRGYEQYF. DNA of the CDR3: TGCGCCAGCAGCCTACTCCCCGGGACTAGCGGGAGAGGATACGAGCAGTACTTC.

J is TRBJ2-7 and V is TRBV10-1, with 7 bases identical to TRBD1. CDR1 WNHNN and CDR2 SYGVQD come from the germline V gene (reference sequence). The CDR3 has 15 amino acids. Trimming at V came to 4 bases and at J to 3 bases, leaving 9 bases not matched to a gene. The CDR3 DNA reads as TGCGCCAGCAGTGCCCGACAGGGAGATCTCTACGAGCAGTACGTC. Amino acids: CASSARQGDLYEQYV.

The CDR3 region is CAWGGLAGLDTQYF. The DNA for the CDR3 is TGTGCCTGGGGGGGACTAGCGGGATTGGATACGCAGTATTTT. The genes are TRBV30 and TRBJ2-3; 13 nucleotides line up with TRBD2. CDR3 size: 14 residues. Trimming at V came to 5 bases and at J to 6 bases, leaving 5 bases not matched to a gene. The germline V gene encodes CDR1 GTSNPN and CDR2 SVGIG (reference sequence).

The chain employs TRBV7-6 and TRBJ2-2, with D perhaps matching TRBD1 (6 bases). The CDR3 is 13 amino acids. The ends were cut back, 8 bases at V and 3 bases at J, with 10 bases in the middle. Germline CDR1 and CDR2: SGHVS and FNYEAQ. Here the CDR3 DNA reads TGTGCCAGCGGAAGGGGGTACACCGGGGAGCTGTTTTTT. Residues: CASGRGYTGELFF.

The CDR3 coding sequence is TGTGCCAGCAGCACCAGACAGGGCTCAGATCAAGAGACCCAGTACTTC. The encoded protein is CASSTRQGSDQETQYF. The chain recombines TRBV7-8 with TRBJ2-5, with TRBD1 matching over 7 bases. This CDR3 contains 16 residues. After removal of 5 bases from V and 2 bases from J, the junction contained 11 bases not matched to a gene. CDR1 is SGHVS, CDR2 FQNEAQ, per germline.

The chain is built from TRBV2 and TRBJ1-5, with 8 positions matching TRBD1. V was clipped by 6 bases and J by 8 bases; unmatched bases: 15. CDR1 is SNHLY and CDR2 is FYNNEI in the germline V gene. CDR3 length equals 16 residues. The CDR3 reads CASRDPGGRGYKPQHF. The DNA of the CDR3 is TGTGCCAGCAGAGACCCAGGGGGCAGGGGGTATAAGCCCCAGCATTTT.

The V call is TRBV7-9, the J call TRBJ2-7; no firm D call. Germline V lookup: CDR1 SEHNR, CDR2 FQNEAQ (reference sequence). The CDR3 runs to 12 residues. The V end lost 3 bases, the J end lost 3 bases, and 6 bases lay between the germline ends. The CDR3 loop is CASSFSGYEQYV. In DNA, the CDR3 is TGTGCCAGCAGCTTTTCCGGCTACGAGCAGTACGTC.

V is TRBV28 and J is TRBJ2-2; 11 positions match TRBD2. This CDR3 has 15 residues. Germline V gene data show CDR1 as MDHEN and CDR2 as SYDVKM. The J segment lost 7 bases and the V segment lost 6 bases, leaving 7 bases of the junction unmatched. The CDR3 DNA follows: TGTGCCAGCAGAACTAGCGGGAGCGGCGGCGGGGAGCTGTTTTTT. Translation: CASRTSGSGGGELFF.

The V and J genes are TRBV19 and TRBJ1-2; D unclear. Germline V lookup: CDR1 LNHDA, CDR2 SQIVND (reference sequence). V lost 2 bases and J 4 bases, leaving 11 bases between the germline ends. The CDR3 runs to 14 residues. CDR3 protein: CASSIINTVYGYTF. The CDR3 DNA reads as TGTGCCAGTAGTATAATCAACACCGTCTATGGCTACACCTTC.

The chain joins TRBV19 to TRBJ2-1; TRBD2 matches at 10 bases. CDR1 and CDR2 (germline): LNHDA, SQIVND (reference sequence). V dropped 5 bases and J dropped 6; count of bases not matched to a gene: 16. This CDR3 spans 18 amino acids. As DNA, the CDR3 is TGTGCCAGTAGTCTTGGGGTCCCGTCTAGCGGGAGTGGCAATGAGCAGTTCTTC. Amino acid sequence: CASSLGVPSSGSGNEQFF.

The CDR3 sequence is CASSTDWRNTIYF. In DNA, the CDR3 is TGTGCCAGTAGTACCGACTGGAGAAACACCATATATTTT. J is TRBJ1-3 and V is TRBV19; D call uncertain. CDR1 and CDR2 (germline): LNHDA, SQIVND (reference sequence). The CDR3 sequence is 13 residues long. Deletions cut 4 bases from V and 5 bases from J, with 9 bases between.

This clone was counted between two and nine times. The chain is built from TRBV19 and TRBJ1-3, with 7 bases matching TRBD1. CDR3 length equals 14 residues. Germline CDR1 LNHDA, CDR2 SQIVND (reference sequence). V dropped 5 bases and J dropped 3; count of bases not matched to a gene: 4. The CDR3 is CASSPRDSGNTIYF. The CDR3 DNA follows: TGTGCCAGTAGTCCACGGGACAGTGGAAACACCATATATTTT.

CDR3 bases: TGTGCCTGGGGACAGGGGGGCAATCAGCCCCAGCATTTT. It is translated as CAWGQGGNQPQHF. The chain links TRBV30 to TRBJ1-5; 10 nucleotides match TRBD1. The V segment lost 5 bases and the J segment 2 bases; nucleotides outside the gene matches: 0. The CDR3 extends over 13 amino acids. Germline CDR1 GTSNPN, CDR2 SVGIG (reference sequence).

J is TRBJ2-7 and V is TRBV24-1, with 7 bases matching TRBD1. Germline V gene sequence: CDR1 KGHDR, CDR2 SFDVKD. This CDR3 has 13 residues. V lost 4 bases, J lost 5 bases, and 4 bases stayed unmatched. This CDR3 reads CATSDGDSHEQYF. CDR3 coding DNA: TGTGCCACCAGTGACGGGGACAGCCACGAGCAGTACTTC.

The chain links TRBV9 to TRBJ1-1, with 11 nucleotides matching TRBD1. V shed 0 bases and J 11 bases; nucleotides not matched to a gene: 9. The CDR3 has 15 residues. CDR1 is SGDLS, CDR2 YYNGEE, per germline. The CDR3, as DNA: TGTGCCAGCAGCGTAGAGGGACAGGGGGGAGAAAATGCTTTCTTT. It codes for CASSVEGQGGENAFF.

This chain connects TRBV4-2 to TRBJ2-1, with D unresolved. The CDR3 loop spans 13 amino acids. Germline assignment: CDR1 LGHNA and CDR2 YNFKEQ. Between the trimmed V and J ends, which lost 0 bases and 4 bases, there was a span of 4 bases. This chain's CDR3 is CASSQDQYNEQFF. The CDR3 DNA reads as TGTGCCAGCAGCCAAGATCAGTACAATGAGCAGTTCTTC.

The CDR3 nucleotides are TGTGCCAGCAGTAAACAGGGGGCGGCACAAGAGACCCAGTACTTC. It codes for CASSKQGAAQETQYF. The chain couples TRBV6-2 or TRBV6-3 to TRBJ2-5, with 9 positions matching TRBD1. V trimming: 5 bases; J trimming: 2 bases; junction bases outside the gene matches: 6. The germline V gene encodes CDR1 MNHEY and CDR2 SVGEGT. The CDR3 has 15 residues.

This clone occurred once. The chain joins TRBV3-1 (or the pseudogene TRBV3-2) to TRBJ1-1, with 10 nucleotides matching TRBD1. Germline lookup yields CDR1 LGHDT and CDR2 YNNKEL (reference sequence). Losses at the gene ends were 1 base for V and 7 bases for J; bases not matched to a gene: 3. The CDR3 has 14 amino acids. CDR3 in amino acids: CASSQAGQGREAFF. The CDR3 region has the DNA TGTGCCAGCAGCCAAGCGGGACAGGGGCGTGAAGCTTTCTTT.

On this clone: At one end, the junction sequence differs from germline, possibly due to a read error. For the CDR3, the DNA is TGTGCTAGCAGCTTAGGGACAAACCCTAGCACAGATACGCAGTATTTT. Its protein product is CASSLGTNPSTDTQYF. This chain connects TRBV7-7 to TRBJ2-3; a possible D gene is TRBD1 (6 bases). The CDR3 totals 16 residues. From germline, CDR1 is SSHAT and CDR2 FNYEAQ (reference sequence).

The CDR3 reads CASSEWASGSSYNEQFF. The DNA of the CDR3 is TGCGCCAGCAGTGAGTGGGCTAGCGGAAGCTCCTACAATGAGCAGTTCTTC. The chain is built from TRBV10-2 and TRBJ2-1; 7 bases agree with TRBD2. The CDR3 length is 17 residues. Losses at the gene ends were 1 base for V and 0 bases for J; bases not matched to a gene: 6. CDR1 is WSHSY and CDR2 is SAAADI in the germline V gene.

This chain links TRBV3-1 (or the pseudogene TRBV3-2) with TRBJ2-3, with TRBD2 matching 8 bases. The junction had 6 bases not matched to a gene; V was cut back by 4 bases and J by 3 bases. From germline, CDR1 is LGHDT and CDR2 YNNKEL (reference sequence). There are 15 residues in the CDR3. DNA of the CDR3: TGTGCCAGCAGCCTACACAGCGGGAGTACAGATACGCAGTATTTT. Its translation: CASSLHSGSTDTQYF.

The V and J genes are TRBV27 and TRBJ2-1, with 7 bases aligning to TRBD1. The CDR3 consists of 14 residues. V was pared by 4 bases and J by 9 bases, with 9 bases of the junction left unmatched. The V gene's germline CDR1 is MNHEY and CDR2 SMNVEV (reference sequence). The CDR3 loop is CASSWDRSLGEQFF. The CDR3 region has the DNA TGTGCCAGCAGTTGGGACAGAAGTCTGGGTGAGCAGTTCTTC.